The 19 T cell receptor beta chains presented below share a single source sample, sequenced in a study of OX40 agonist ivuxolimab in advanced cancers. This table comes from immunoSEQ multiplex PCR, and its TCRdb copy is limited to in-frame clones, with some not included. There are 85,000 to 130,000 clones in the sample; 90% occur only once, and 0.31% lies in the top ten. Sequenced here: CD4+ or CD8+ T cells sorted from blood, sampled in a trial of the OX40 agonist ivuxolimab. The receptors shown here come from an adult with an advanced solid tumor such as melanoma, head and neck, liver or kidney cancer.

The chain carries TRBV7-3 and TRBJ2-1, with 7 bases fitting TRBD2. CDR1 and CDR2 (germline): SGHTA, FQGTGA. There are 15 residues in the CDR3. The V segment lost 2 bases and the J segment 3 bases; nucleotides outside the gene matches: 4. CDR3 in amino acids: CASSLDGTNYNEQFF. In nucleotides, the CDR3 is TGTGCCAGCAGCTTAGATGGGACTAACTACAATGAGCAGTTCTTC. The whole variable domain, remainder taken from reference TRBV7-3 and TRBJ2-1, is GAGVSQTPSNKVTEKGKYVELRCDPISGHTALYWYRQSLGQGPEFLIYFQGTGAADDSGLPNDRFFAVRPEGSVSTLKIQRTERGDSAVYLCASSLDGTNYNEQFFGPGTRLTVL.

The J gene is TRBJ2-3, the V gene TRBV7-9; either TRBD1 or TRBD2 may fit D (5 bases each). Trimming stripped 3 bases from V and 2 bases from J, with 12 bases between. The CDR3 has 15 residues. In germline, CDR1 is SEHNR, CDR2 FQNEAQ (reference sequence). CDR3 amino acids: CASSFGWGNTDTQYF. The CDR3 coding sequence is TGTGCCAGCAGCTTCGGCTGGGGGAACACAGATACGCAGTATTTT.

The CDR3 loop reads CASSLVANKETQYF. The CDR3 bases are TGCGCCAGCAGCTTGGTGGCCAACAAAGAGACCCAGTACTTC. The chain couples TRBV5-1 to TRBJ2-5; unclear D gene. V lost 0 bases and J 3 bases, leaving 9 bases between the germline ends. Germline CDR1 and CDR2: SGHRS and YFSETQ. The CDR3 is made up of 14 amino acids.

CDR3 in amino acids: CATSMGGGLGSYNEQFF. CDR3 DNA sequence: TGTGCCACCAGCATGGGGGGCGGCCTAGGCTCCTACAATGAGCAGTTCTTC. V is TRBV15 and J is TRBJ2-1, with D possibly being TRBD1 or TRBD2 (6 bases each). Germline V gives CDR1 LNHNV, CDR2 YYDKDF (reference sequence). The CDR3 length is 17 residues. V was pared by 4 bases and J by 0 bases, with 16 bases between.

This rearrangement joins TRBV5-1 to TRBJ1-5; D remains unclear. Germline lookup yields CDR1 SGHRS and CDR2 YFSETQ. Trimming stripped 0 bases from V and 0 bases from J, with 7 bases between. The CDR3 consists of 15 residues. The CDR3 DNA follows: TGCGCCAGCAGCTTGGGGGGATCTAGCAATCAGCCCCAGCATTTT. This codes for CASSLGGSSNQPQHF. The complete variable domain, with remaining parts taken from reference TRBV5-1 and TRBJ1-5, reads KAGVTQTPRYLIKTRGQQVTLSCSPISGHRSVSWYQQTPGQGLQFLFEYFSETQRNKGNFPGRFSGRQFSNSRSEMNVSTLELGDSALYLCASSLGGSSNQPQHFGDGTRLSIL.

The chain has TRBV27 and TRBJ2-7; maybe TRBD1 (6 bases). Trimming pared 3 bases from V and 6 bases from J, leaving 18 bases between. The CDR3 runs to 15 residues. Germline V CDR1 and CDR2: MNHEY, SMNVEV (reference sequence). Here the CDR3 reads CASSLWPGATSEQYF. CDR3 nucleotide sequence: TGTGCCAGCAGTTTGTGGCCAGGGGCCACCTCCGAGCAGTACTTC.

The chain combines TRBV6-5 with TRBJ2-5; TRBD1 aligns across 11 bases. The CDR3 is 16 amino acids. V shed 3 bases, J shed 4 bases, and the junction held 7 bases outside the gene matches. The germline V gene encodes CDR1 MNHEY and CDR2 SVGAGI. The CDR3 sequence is CASSYAGTGGGETQYF. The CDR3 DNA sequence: TGTGCCAGCAGTTATGCCGGGACAGGGGGGGGAGAGACCCAGTACTTC.

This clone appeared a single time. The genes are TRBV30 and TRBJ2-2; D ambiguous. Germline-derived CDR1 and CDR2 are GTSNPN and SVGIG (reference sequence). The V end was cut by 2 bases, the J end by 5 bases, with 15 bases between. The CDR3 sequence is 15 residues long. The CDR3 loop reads CAWSKGRLGTGELFF. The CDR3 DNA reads TGTGCCTGGAGTAAAGGCCGGCTCGGGACCGGGGAGCTGTTTTTT. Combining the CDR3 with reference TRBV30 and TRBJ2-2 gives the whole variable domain SQTIHQWPATLVQPVGSPLSLECTVEGTSNPNLYWYRQAAGRGLQLLFYSVGIGQISSEVPQNLSASRPQDRQFILSSKKLLLSDSGFYLCAWSKGRLGTGELFFGEGSRLTVL.

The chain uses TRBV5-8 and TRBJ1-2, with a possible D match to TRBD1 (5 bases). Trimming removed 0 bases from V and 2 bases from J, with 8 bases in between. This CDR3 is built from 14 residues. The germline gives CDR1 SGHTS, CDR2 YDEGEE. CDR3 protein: CASSLGQFNYGYTF. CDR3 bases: TGTGCCAGCAGCTTGGGACAGTTCAACTATGGCTACACCTTC.

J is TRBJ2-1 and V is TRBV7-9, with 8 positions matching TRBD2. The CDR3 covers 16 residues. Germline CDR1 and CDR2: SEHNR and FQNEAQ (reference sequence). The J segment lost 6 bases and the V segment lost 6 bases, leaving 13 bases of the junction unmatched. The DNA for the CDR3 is TGTGCCAGCAGTTTCACAATAGCGGGATCCCTCAATGAGCAGTTCTTC. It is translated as CASSFTIAGSLNEQFF.

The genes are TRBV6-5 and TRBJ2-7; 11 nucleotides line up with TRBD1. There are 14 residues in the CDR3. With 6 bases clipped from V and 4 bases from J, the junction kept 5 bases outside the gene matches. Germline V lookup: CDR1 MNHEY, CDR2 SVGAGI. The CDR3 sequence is CASRSDRGQYEQYF. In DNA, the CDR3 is TGTGCCAGCAGATCGGACAGGGGGCAATACGAGCAGTACTTC.

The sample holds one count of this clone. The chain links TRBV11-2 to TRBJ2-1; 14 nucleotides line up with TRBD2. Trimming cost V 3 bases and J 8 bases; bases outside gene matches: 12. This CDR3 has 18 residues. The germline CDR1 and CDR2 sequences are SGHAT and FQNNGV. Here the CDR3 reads CASSFSETSGRAGYEQFF. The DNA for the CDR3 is TGTGCCAGCAGCTTCAGCGAGACTAGCGGGAGGGCCGGGTATGAGCAGTTCTTC. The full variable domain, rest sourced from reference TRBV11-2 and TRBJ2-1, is EAGVAQSPRYKIIEKRQSVAFWCNPISGHATLYWYQQILGQGPKLLIQFQNNGVVDDSQLPKDRFSAERLKGVDSTLKIQPAKLEDSAVYLCASSFSETSGRAGYEQFFGPGTRLTVL.

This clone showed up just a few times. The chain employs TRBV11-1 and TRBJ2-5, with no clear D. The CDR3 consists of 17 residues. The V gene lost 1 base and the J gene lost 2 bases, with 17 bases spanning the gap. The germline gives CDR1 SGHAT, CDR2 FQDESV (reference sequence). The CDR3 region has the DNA TGTGCCAGCAGCTTAGATCTTGGTTTGGCAGTACAAGAGACCCAGTACTTC. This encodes CASSLDLGLAVQETQYF.

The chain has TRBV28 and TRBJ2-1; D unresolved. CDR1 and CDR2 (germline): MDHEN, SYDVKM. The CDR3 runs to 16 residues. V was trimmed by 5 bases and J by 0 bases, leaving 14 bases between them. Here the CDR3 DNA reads TGTGCCAGCAGTCCAAGCGCCCTAATCTCCTACAATGAGCAGTTCTTC. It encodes CASSPSALISYNEQFF.

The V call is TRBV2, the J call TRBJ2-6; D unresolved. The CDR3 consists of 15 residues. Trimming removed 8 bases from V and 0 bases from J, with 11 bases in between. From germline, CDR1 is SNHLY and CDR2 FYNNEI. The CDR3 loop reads CASHAVGSGANVLTF. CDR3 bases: TGTGCCAGCCACGCTGTTGGCTCTGGGGCCAACGTCCTGACTTTC.

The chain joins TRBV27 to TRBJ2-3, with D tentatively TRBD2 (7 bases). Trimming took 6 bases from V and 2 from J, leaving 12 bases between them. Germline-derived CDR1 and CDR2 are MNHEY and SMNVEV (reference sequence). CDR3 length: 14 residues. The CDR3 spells CASRGGLITDTQYF. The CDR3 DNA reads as TGTGCCAGCAGAGGGGGACTAATCACAGATACGCAGTATTTT.

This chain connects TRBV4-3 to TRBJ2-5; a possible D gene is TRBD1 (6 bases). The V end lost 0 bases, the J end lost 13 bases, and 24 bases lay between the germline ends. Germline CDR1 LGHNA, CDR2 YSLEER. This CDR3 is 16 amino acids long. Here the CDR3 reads CASSQDYYTSTGPLYF. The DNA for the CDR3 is TGCGCCAGCAGCCAAGATTACTATACCTCCACAGGGCCCCTGTACTTC.

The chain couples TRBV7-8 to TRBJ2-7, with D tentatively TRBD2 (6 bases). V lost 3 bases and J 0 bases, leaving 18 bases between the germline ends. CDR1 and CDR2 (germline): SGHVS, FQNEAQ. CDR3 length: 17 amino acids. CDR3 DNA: TGTGCCAGCAGCTTCGGCGGTGCGGGGCGATCCTCCTACGAGCAGTACTTC. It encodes CASSFGGAGRSSYEQYF.

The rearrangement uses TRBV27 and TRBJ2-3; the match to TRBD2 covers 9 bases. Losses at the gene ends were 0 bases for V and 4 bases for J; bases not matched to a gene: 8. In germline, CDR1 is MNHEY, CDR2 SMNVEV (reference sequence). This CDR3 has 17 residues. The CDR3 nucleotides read TGTGCCAGCAGTTTATCGATAATAGCGGGAGTAGCAGATACGCAGTATTTT. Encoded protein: CASSLSIIAGVADTQYF.